This TCR beta chain was recorded in a study of T cells in Graves' hyperthyroidism and ophthalmopathy (dated by TCRdb to between 2019 and 2020). Turning to the overall study: Peripheral blood samples were taken at initial diagnosis, before any treatment was given. To identify distinguishing TCR V-J signatures, a discovery cohort of some 100 patients was used, comprising 43 with Graves' ophthalmopathy and some 60 with stable Graves' hyperthyroidism. Prospective prediction of ophthalmopathy was tested in an independent validation cohort of about 19 hyperthyroidism patients and 17 patients who later progressed to ophthalmopathy. The 90 to 100 discovery patients were randomly split 7:3 into training and test sets. The study also compared thyroid tissue and blood T-cell repertoires from roughly 6 Graves' hyperthyroidism patients. After sampling, hyperthyroidism patients received methimazole starting at 30 mg daily, and ophthalmopathy patients received high-dose intravenous methylprednisolone. TCR Vbeta CDR3 sequencing of 130 to 150 peripheral blood samples (over 40 ophthalmopathy, about 74 hyperthyroidism and some 17 progressor patients) is reported in the paper.

The TCR beta CDR3 regions were amplified from the RNA transcripts. The first round of RT-PCR for the TCR CDR3 was performed with the HTBI primer set and the Qiagen OneStep RT-PCR kit. The libraries were constructed in a second round of multiplex PCR and then size-selected and purified. Paired-end sequencing of the libraries was performed with 100 bp reads on an Illumina HiSeq2000. In the original analysis: Raw data were processed with SOAPnuke, discarding reads with adapters, uncalled bases, mean Phred below 15, or no exact constant-primer or identifier match. High-quality paired reads were merged with COPE v1.2.5, and unique nucleotide sequences were defined as clonotypes. Clonotypes were aligned to IMGT TRBV, TRBD and TRBJ reference segments using MiTCR v1.1. Analysis was restricted to V-J combinations with a frequency above 0.0001, which covered 99.2% of repertoires. A TCS score was defined as the ratio of F50 (clonal expansion) to E x V (chaos), with BLOSUM62-based TCRdist applied between CDR3 peptides within each V-J. Welch's t-statistics and random forest reduced several hundred V-J features to about 13, which were used in a naive Bayes classifier (R e1071). TCRdb handled the public reads itself, with Q25 trimming in fastp and clone calling in MiXCR, and kept productive beta chains. Entries that share a CDR3 protein sequence are merged under the most common genes and DNA. It is TCRdb's table, rather than the study itself, that gives the V and J calls and clone size. In this sample the table shows nearly 110,000 distinct CDR3 sequences, about 15% of which occur a single time. About 45% of the sample is in the top ten clones.

Stable Graves' hyperthyroidism was defined as the absence of progression to ophthalmopathy over 18 months of follow-up. Hyperthyroidism patients were newly diagnosed, with disease duration under 2 months, and aged 18 to 65 years. The study excluded patients with uncontrolled infections, other autoimmune diseases, pregnancy or lactation. Diagnoses were established on the basis of clinical symptoms, serum thyroxine and TRAb, thyroid ultrasound, and orbital computed tomography. Ficoll-Paque density gradient centrifugation was used to isolate PBMCs from 9.5 to 10 ml of fresh peripheral blood. Trizol reagent was used to extract total RNA, and RNA quality was then checked on an Agilent 2100 Bioanalyzer. CDR1 and CDR2 were assigned from the germline V gene as SNHLY and FYNNEI. Trimming takes 3 bases from V and 8 bases from J, and the germline ends sit 11 bases apart. Inclusive of the bounding cysteine and phenylalanine, the CDR3 is 13 residues long. The entry retains the CDR3 DNA only, 39 bases that are in frame from base 1.

The investigation overall reported the following: Sample size was not statistically predetermined, and investigators were not blinded to group allocation. A 13 V-J signature model separated ophthalmopathy from stable hyperthyroidism, with approximately 87% sensitivity and about 81% specificity in cross-validation and 80%/75% in testing. Most expanded thyroid clonotypes (frequency above 0.001) were also detected in blood, a finding suggesting that blood repertoires may reflect thyroid immune responses. In validation, the model predicted progression to ophthalmopathy with approximately 70% sensitivity and about 73% specificity, a median of approximately 6.7 months before onset.

This clonotype was picked up many times. This receptor's antigen is unknown. Per-base quality was not reported, and no clone a single base away is much larger than it. The source is a woman between 45 and 65 years old with Graves' hyperthyroidism. The V and J segments used are TRBV2 and TRBJ2-4; the D gene is perhaps TRBD1, on 5 matching bases. Sequencing input: blood. CDR3 sequence: CASSEPLGDIQYF. The sequence in DNA is TGTGCCAGCAGTGAGCCCCTAGGGGACATTCAGTACTTC.